These T cell receptor beta chains were read from a single sample in a study of T cells in Graves' hyperthyroidism and ophthalmopathy. TCRdb used MiXCR to reprocess the multiplex PCR reads, holding one entry per CDR3 protein. The data show under 350,000 distinct CDR3 sequences, approximately 17% seen once. Sequencing was carried out using blood. These receptors originate from an older woman with Graves' ophthalmopathy. The CDR3 runs from the conserved cysteine through the conserved F or W. A D gene is named only where the DNA matches it firmly.

TRBV18	14	TRBJ2-5	TRBD2	CASSRNSGGETQYF
TRBV20-1	14	TRBJ1-1	-	CSARGARRNTEAFF
TRBV7-8	16	TRBJ2-5	TRBD1	CASSLIVAGGGETQYF
TRBV28	15	TRBJ2-7	-	CASRSRDSPLREQYF
TRBV7-8	14	TRBJ2-7	TRBD2	CASSPTSGRYEQYF
TRBV6-1	14	TRBJ1-4	-	CASSNTATMKNLFF
TRBV5-1	16	TRBJ1-2	TRBD1	CASSLAGQGQVYGYTF
TRBV24-1	18	TRBJ2-1	TRBD2	CATSDFRGGGSSYNEQFF
TRBV13	14	TRBJ2-7	-	CASSPPGESYEQYF
TRBV15	16	TRBJ2-7	-	CATSTKQGRDSYEQYF
TRBV20-1	13	TRBJ2-7	-	CSASGDSSYEQYF
TRBV12-3/TRBV12-4	14	TRBJ2-7	-	CASSGSVFSYEQYF
TRBV5-1	15	TRBJ2-7	-	CASSFLPRAGYEQYF
TRBV7-3	12	TRBJ1-5	-	CASSMQNQPQHF
TRBV12-5	17	TRBJ1-1	TRBD1	CASGLLRYRGVSDEAFF
TRBV7-2	18	TRBJ2-4	TRBD2	CASSLAGGLLSPQNIQYF
TRBV18	14	TRBJ2-1	-	CASSPQGRSNEQFF